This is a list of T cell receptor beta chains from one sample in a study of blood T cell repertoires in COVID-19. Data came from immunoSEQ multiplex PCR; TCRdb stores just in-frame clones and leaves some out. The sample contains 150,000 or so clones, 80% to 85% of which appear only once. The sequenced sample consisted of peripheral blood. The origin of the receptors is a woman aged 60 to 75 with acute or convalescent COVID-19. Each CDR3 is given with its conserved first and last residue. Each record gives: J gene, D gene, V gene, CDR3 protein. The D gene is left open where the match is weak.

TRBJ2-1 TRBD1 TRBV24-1 CATSVSPGQGNTRRPYEQFF
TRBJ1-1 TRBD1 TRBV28 CASRISGTGGEHTEAFF
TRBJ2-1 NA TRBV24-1 CATSDRTGGVYNEQFF
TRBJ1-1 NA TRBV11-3 CASSSLRLEAFF
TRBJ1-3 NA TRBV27 CASSPRWTWPNSGNTIYF
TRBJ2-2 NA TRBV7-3 CASTTSGGTVGELFF
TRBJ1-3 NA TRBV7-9 CAIFSSGNTIYF
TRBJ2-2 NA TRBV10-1 CASSDVLQGQLFF
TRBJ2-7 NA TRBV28 CASSPTQGSSEFYEQYF
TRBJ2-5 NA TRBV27 CASSLSEGGQETQYF
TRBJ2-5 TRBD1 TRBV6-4 CAASRNRDREGETQYF
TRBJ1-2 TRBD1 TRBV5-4 CASRLGGQGRAIYGYTF
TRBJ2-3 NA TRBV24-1 CATSDLEVTDTQYF
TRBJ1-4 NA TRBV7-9 CASSVPRGTNEKLFF
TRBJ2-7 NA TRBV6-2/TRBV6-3 CASSWSIAESSYEQYF
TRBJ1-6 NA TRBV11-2 CASSSSEGGALHNSPLHF
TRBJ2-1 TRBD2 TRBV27 CAIGGWREGQFF
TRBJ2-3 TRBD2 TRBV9 CASSALGLAGGPGTDTQYF
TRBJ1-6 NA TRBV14 CASSLTWNSPLHF
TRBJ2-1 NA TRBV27 CASRFPDRVETPGGLYNEQFF
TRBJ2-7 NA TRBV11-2 CASSLGETYEQYF
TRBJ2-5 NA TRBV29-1 CSVEFTGRETQYF
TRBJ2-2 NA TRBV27 CASSSQDRQNTGELFF
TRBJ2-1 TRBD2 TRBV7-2 CASSLSSGSLNEQFF
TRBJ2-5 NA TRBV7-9 CASSYQGGIETQYF
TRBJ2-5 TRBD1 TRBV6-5 CASSPGTGQETQYF
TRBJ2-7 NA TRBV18 CASSPNTYEQYF
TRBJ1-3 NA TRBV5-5 CASSLRQAVSGNTIYF
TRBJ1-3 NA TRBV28 CASSLEGIGGNTIYF
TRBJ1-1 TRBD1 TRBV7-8 CASSLVWTGGSNTEAFF
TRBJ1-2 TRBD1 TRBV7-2 CASSLSTGGWVDYGYTF
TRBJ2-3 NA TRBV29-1 CSVGQLADTQYF
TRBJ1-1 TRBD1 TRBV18 CASSSGQTTEAFF
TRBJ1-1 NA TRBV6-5 CASSRYTEAFF
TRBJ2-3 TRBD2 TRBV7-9 CASSAPSGSTDTQYF
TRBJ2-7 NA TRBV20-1 CSASSPLGSTYEQYF
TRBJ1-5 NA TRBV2 CASSGTDSEGWKPQHF
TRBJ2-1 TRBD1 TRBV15 CATSKRTGKNEQFF
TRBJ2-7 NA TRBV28 CASRRIRGYEQYF
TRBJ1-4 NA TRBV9 CASAFRAGIDEKLFF
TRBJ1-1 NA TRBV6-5 CACGTVNTEAFF
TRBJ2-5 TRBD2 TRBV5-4 CASSLGALAAQETQYF
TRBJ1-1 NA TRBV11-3 CASSLPPRTEAFF
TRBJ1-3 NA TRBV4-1 CASSPVGGDIWSGNTIYF
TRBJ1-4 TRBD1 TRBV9 CASSVARGTGGHTTNEKLFF
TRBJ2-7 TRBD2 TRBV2 CASRGGLAGYEQYF
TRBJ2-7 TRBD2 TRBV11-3 CASSFLAGGREQYF
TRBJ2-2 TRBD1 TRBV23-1 CASSQSAGQGTGELFF
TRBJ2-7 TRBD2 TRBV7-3 CASSLGRRLAGGYEQYF
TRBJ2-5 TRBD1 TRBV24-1 CATNGTGGGNGETQYF
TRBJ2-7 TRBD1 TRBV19 CASSADRDTYEQYF
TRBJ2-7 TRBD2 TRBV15 CATTRETSGNYEQYF
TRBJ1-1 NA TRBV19 CASSIAGQNPEAFF
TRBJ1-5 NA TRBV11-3 CASSAGQNQPQHF
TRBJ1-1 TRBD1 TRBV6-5 CASSADRVNTEAFF
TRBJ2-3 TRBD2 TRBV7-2 CASSILAGGSTDTQYF
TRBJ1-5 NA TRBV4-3 CASSQDYLVNQPQHF
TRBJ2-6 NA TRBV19 CASSSTGISGANVLTF
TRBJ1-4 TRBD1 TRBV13 CASSDSGQTDEKLFF